This paragraph covers one T cell receptor (beta chain) sequence. This clonotype has more than one count but fewer than ten. The specificity of this receptor is unknown. No qualities accompany the bases; no much larger clone lies one base away. The CDR3, from cysteine to phenylalanine, totals 15 residues. The entry retains the CDR3 DNA only, 45 bases that are in frame from base 1. V was cut back by 4 bases and J by 2 bases, leaving a gap of 16 bases between them. CDR1 and CDR2, per the germline V gene, are SGHRS and YFSETQ. The TCR beta CDR3 regions were amplified from the RNA transcripts. For the first round of RT-PCR on the TCR CDR3, the HTBI primer set was used together with the Qiagen OneStep RT-PCR kit. A second multiplex PCR round built the libraries, followed by size selection and purification. Sequencing of the libraries was done on an Illumina HiSeq2000 using paired-end 100 bp reads. The published analysis was carried out like this. SOAPnuke was used to process the raw data, throwing out any read that contained adapters or uncalled bases, had a mean Phred below 15, or lacked an exact constant-primer or identifier match. High-quality paired reads were merged with COPE v1.2.5, and unique nucleotide sequences were defined as clonotypes. MiTCR v1.1 was used to align the clonotypes against IMGT TRBV, TRBD and TRBJ reference segments. The analysis was restricted to V-J combinations with a frequency above 0.0001, which together covered just over 99% of the repertoires. The TCS score was defined as F50 (clonal expansion) divided by E x V (chaos), with BLOSUM62-based TCRdist calculated between CDR3 peptides within each V-J. Welch's t-statistics and random forest reduced around 520 V-J features to under 15, which were used in a naive Bayes classifier (R e1071). The public reads were reprocessed in TCRdb via fastp at Q25 and MiXCR, keeping in-frame beta chains. A single entry per CDR3 protein holds the most common genes and DNA from its merged rows. TCRdb's processing, not the authors', yielded these V and J calls. The sample table holds around 290,000 distinct CDR3 sequences, of which 15% to 20% were seen once. The ten largest clones represent roughly 53% of the sample.

This sample stems from a study of T cells in Graves' hyperthyroidism and ophthalmopathy (dated by TCRdb to between 2018 and 2020). Notes on the research overall: Peripheral blood was sampled at the time of initial diagnosis, prior to any treatment. To identify distinguishing TCR V-J signatures, a discovery cohort of around 100 patients was used, comprising roughly 45 with Graves' ophthalmopathy and 55 to 65 with stable Graves' hyperthyroidism. Prospective prediction of ophthalmopathy was tested in an independent validation cohort consisting of 18 hyperthyroidism patients and some 15 patients who later progressed to ophthalmopathy. For training and testing, the roughly 97 patients in the discovery cohort were randomly divided in a 7:3 ratio. The study also compared thyroid tissue and blood T-cell repertoires from about six Graves' hyperthyroidism patients. After sampling, hyperthyroidism patients received methimazole starting at 30 mg daily, and ophthalmopathy patients received high-dose intravenous methylprednisolone. The paper describes TCR Vbeta CDR3 sequencing of some 130 peripheral blood samples, made up of approximately 40 ophthalmopathy patients, 70 to 75 hyperthyroidism patients and roughly 17 progressor patients. Findings and caveats that apply to the study as a whole: During validation, the model predicted progression to ophthalmopathy a median of roughly six months ahead of onset, with around 71% sensitivity and 72.22% specificity. Sample size was not statistically predetermined, and investigators were not blinded to group allocation. A model built on a 13 V-J signature distinguished ophthalmopathy from stable hyperthyroidism, reaching roughly 88% sensitivity and 81.08% specificity in cross-validation and 80%/75% in testing. Most expanded thyroid clonotypes (frequency above 0.001) were also detected in blood, suggesting blood repertoires may reflect thyroid immune responses.

Ophthalmopathy patients had moderately to severely active disease, Clinical Activity Score of at least 3, NOSPECS grade of at least 4, and duration under 3 months. Exclusion was applied to patients with uncontrolled infections, other autoimmune diseases, pregnancy or lactation. Diagnoses were based on clinical symptoms, serum thyroxine and TRAb, thyroid ultrasound and orbital computed tomography. Ficoll-Paque density gradient centrifugation was used to isolate PBMCs from around 10 ml of fresh peripheral blood. Trizol reagent was used to extract total RNA, and RNA quality was then checked on an Agilent 2100 Bioanalyzer.

Sequencing was done on a sample of blood. The rearranged segments are TRBV5-1 and TRBJ2-7, with no D gene named confidently. The sequence came from a woman aged 60-75 years with Graves' ophthalmopathy. The DNA sequence is given as TGCGCCAGCAGCGAGAGAAGCGAGGATCCCTACGAGCAGTACTTC. Protein translation: CASSERSEDPYEQYF.